This passage covers 9 T cell receptor beta chains from one sample sequenced in a study of PD-L1 blockade in urothelial cancer. Time point in this sample: pretreatment peripheral blood. Some clones are missing from TCRdb's copy, which holds only in-frame ones; the method was immunoSEQ multiplex PCR. The profile shows 80,000 to 90,000 clones, approximately 81% of them singletons. Sample: PBMCs, taken around atezolizumab (anti-PD-L1) treatment. The receptors were sampled from a man between 60 and 70 years old with urothelial cancer.

The CDR3 is CAWSVGHRRGNTIYF. The CDR3 DNA reads as TGTGCCTGGAGTGTAGGTCACAGACGGGGAAACACCATATATTTT. The chain has TRBV30 and TRBJ1-3; D remains ambiguous. This CDR3 is built from 15 residues. Trimming left V 0 bases short and J 4 bases short, with 13 bases between. CDR1 is GTSNPN, CDR2 SVGIG, per germline (reference sequence).

V and J are TRBV4-3 and TRBJ2-7, with 10 bases that match TRBD2. Germline trimming cut 4 bases from V and 3 bases from J; bases unmatched to any gene: 3. Germline lookup yields CDR1 LGHNA and CDR2 YSLEER. This CDR3 region has 14 residues. DNA for the CDR3: TGCGCCAGCAGCCCCGGGACTAGCGACTACGAGCAGTACTTC. It yields the protein CASSPGTSDYEQYF.

This rearrangement joins TRBV9 to TRBJ2-7, with 9 positions matching TRBD1. Germline V lookup: CDR1 SGDLS, CDR2 YYNGEE. This CDR3 comprises 15 residues. Trimming cost V 4 bases and J 3 bases; bases outside gene matches: 8. The CDR3 spells CASSPEGTGFYEQYF. The CDR3 coding sequence is TGTGCCAGCAGCCCCGAGGGGACAGGGTTCTACGAGCAGTACTTC.

This chain connects TRBV5-1 to TRBJ2-1; TRBD2 aligns across 7 bases. With V trimmed by 0 bases and J by 2 bases, 8 bases remained unmatched. The CDR3 length is 17 residues. Germline V gene sequence: CDR1 SGHRS, CDR2 YFSETQ. The CDR3 sequence is CASSLAEASGAYNEQFF. CDR3 nucleotide sequence: TGCGCCAGCAGCTTGGCCGAGGCTAGCGGAGCCTACAATGAGCAGTTCTTC. The complete variable domain, with remaining parts taken from reference TRBV5-1 and TRBJ2-1, reads KAGVTQTPRYLIKTRGQQVTLSCSPISGHRSVSWYQQTPGQGLQFLFEYFSETQRNKGNFPGRFSGRQFSNSRSEMNVSTLELGDSALYLCASSLAEASGAYNEQFFGPGTRLTVL.

The J gene is TRBJ2-1, the V gene TRBV10-1; a possible D gene is TRBD1 (7 bases). Germline CDR1 is WNHNN and CDR2 is SYGVQD (reference sequence). The CDR3 consists of 15 residues. V lost 3 bases and J 7 bases, leaving 16 bases between the germline ends. The CDR3 region is CASSDGSGGRNEQFF. DNA for the CDR3: TGCGCCAGCAGTGATGGGTCAGGGGGGAGGAATGAGCAGTTCTTC.

The CDR3 sequence: CASGGSTEAFF. The CDR3 nucleotides are TGTGCCAGCGGCGGGAGCACTGAAGCTTTCTTT. This rearrangement joins TRBV11-3 to TRBJ1-1; D unclear. The CDR3 length is 11 residues. V gave up 8 bases and J gave up 4 bases, with 8 bases separating them. The germline V gene has CDR1 SGHNT and CDR2 YENEEA.

The chain has TRBV21-1 and TRBJ2-7; the listed D gene, TRBD1, was not tested against the DNA. TRBV21-1 counts as a pseudogene. The CDR3 has 13 residues. This CDR3 reads CAHPGTGYTRTDF. CDR3 DNA: TGTGCCCACCCCGGGACAGGATATACGAGGACCGACTTC.

This clone was detected only once. The chain uses TRBV20-1 and TRBJ2-1; no clear D gene. The CDR3 runs to 11 residues. V dropped 5 bases and J dropped 5 bases, with 7 bases sitting between them. Germline CDR1 DFQATT, CDR2 SNEGSKA (reference sequence). Here the CDR3 reads CSAGEDNEQFF. The CDR3 bases are TGCAGTGCTGGCGAGGACAATGAGCAGTTCTTC.

This clone has just a few counts. This sequence joins TRBV4-2 and TRBJ1-4, with D possibly matching TRBD1 (5 bases). The CDR3 has 16 residues. Trimming shortened V by 0 bases and J by 0 bases, and 8 bases separated the two germline ends. Per germline, CDR1 LGHNA and CDR2 YNFKEQ. CDR3 in DNA: TGTGCCAGCAGCCAAGATTTGGACACAACTAATGAAAAACTGTTTTTT. Protein: CASSQDLDTTNEKLFF.